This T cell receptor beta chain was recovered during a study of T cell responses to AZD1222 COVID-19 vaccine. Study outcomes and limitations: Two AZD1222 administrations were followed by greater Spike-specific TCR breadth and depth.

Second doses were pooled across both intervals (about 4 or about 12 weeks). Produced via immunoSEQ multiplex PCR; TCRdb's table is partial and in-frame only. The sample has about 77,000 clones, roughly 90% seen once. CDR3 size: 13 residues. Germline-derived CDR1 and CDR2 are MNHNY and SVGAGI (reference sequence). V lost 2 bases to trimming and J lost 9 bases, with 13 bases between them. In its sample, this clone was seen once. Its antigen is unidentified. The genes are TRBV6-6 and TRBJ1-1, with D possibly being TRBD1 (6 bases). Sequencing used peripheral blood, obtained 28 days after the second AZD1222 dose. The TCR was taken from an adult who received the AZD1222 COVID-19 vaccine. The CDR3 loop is CASSYVTGEKAFF. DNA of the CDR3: TGTGCCAGCAGTTACGTGACAGGTGAGAAAGCTTTCTTT.